Following are 8 T cell receptor beta chains from one sample sequenced in a study of PD-1 blockade in classical Hodgkin lymphoma. Clones were sequenced by immunoSEQ multiplex PCR, and TCRdb holds only the in-frame ones, with some missing. Of 30,000 to 35,000 clones listed, about 93% are singletons. Exposure to brentuximab vedotin varied, and each patient had relapsed following autologous stem cell transplantation. CD4+ T cells were purified from thawed PBMCs by magnetic negative selection. This material consisted of CD4+ T cells from blood, taken at baseline. These receptors came from a human donor with classical Hodgkin lymphoma.

This sequence joins TRBV5-6 and TRBJ2-2; 9 nucleotides match TRBD2. CDR3 length: 16 residues. V lost 3 bases, J lost 8 bases, and 11 bases stayed unmatched. Per germline, CDR1 SGHDT and CDR2 YYEEEE. The CDR3 nucleotides are TGTGCCAGCAGCTCCGGACTAGCGACCCTAGGGGGGGAGCTGTTTTTT. Translation gives CASSSGLATLGGELFF. The full variable domain, in which reference TRBV5-6 and TRBJ2-2 provide the parts outside the CDR3, is DAGVTQSPTHLIKTRGQQVTLRCSPKSGHDTVSWYQQALGQGPQFIFQYYEEEERQRGNFPDRFSGHQFPNYSSELNVNALLLGDSALYLCASSSGLATLGGELFFGEGSRLTVL.

The rearrangement joins TRBV6-6 to TRBJ1-2; D is undetermined. Germline CDR1 MNHNY, CDR2 SVGAGI (reference sequence). The V and J ends lost 1 base and 2 bases respectively, with 11 bases between them. The CDR3 is 15 residues long. The CDR3 region is CASSYYPQQNYGYTF. In DNA, the CDR3 is TGTGCCAGCAGTTACTACCCCCAACAGAACTATGGCTACACCTTC.

V gene TRBV30 combines with J gene TRBJ1-2; D remains ambiguous. CDR3 length: 14 residues. Germline-derived CDR1 and CDR2 are GTSNPN and SVGIG (reference sequence). Trimming shortened V by 3 bases and J by 8 bases, and 19 bases separated the two germline ends. This chain's CDR3 is CAWRATTRQEGYTF. In DNA form, the CDR3 reads TGTGCCTGGAGGGCCACGACCCGGCAGGAGGGCTACACCTTC.

The CDR3 DNA sequence: TGTGCCAGCAGCTTGGCTGGGTTCGGGCCCCAGCATTTT. Translated: CASSLAGFGPQHF. The chain uses TRBV5-6 and TRBJ1-5; the D is unclear. V shed 0 bases and J shed 9 bases, with 10 bases lying between them. This CDR3 has 13 amino acids. The V gene's germline CDR1 is SGHDT and CDR2 YYEEEE.

The chain's CDR3 is CASSPESGRYGYTF. The CDR3 nucleotides read TGTGCCAGCAGTCCAGAATCAGGGCGCTATGGCTACACCTTC. V gene TRBV28 combines with J gene TRBJ1-2; D possibly corresponds to TRBD1 (5 bases). Trimming took 5 bases from V and 4 from J, leaving 14 bases between them. Germline V gene sequence: CDR1 MDHEN, CDR2 SYDVKM. The CDR3 covers 14 residues.

The J gene is TRBJ2-7, the V gene TRBV28, with 13 bases fitting TRBD2. The CDR3 runs 18 residues. CDR1 is MDHEN and CDR2 is SYDVKM in the germline V gene. J lost 3 bases, V lost 5 bases, and 13 bases had no gene match. CDR3 DNA sequence: TGTGCCAGCAGTCGATTGGGGGTAGGGACTAGCGGGAACTACGAGCAGTACTTC. Translation: CASSRLGVGTSGNYEQYF.

The V and J genes are TRBV11-2 and TRBJ2-2; D not certain. Germline CDR1 SGHAT, CDR2 FQNNGV. Trimming removed 0 bases from V and 3 bases from J, with 20 bases in between. This CDR3 has 19 amino acids. The DNA of the CDR3 is TGTGCCAGCAGCTTAGATGGGCCCCGGGCCCAGTCGGACACCGGGGAGCTGTTTTTT. This gives the protein CASSLDGPRAQSDTGELFF.

This chain joins TRBV10-3 and TRBJ1-5; no clear D gene. From germline, CDR1 is ENHRY and CDR2 SYGVKD. The CDR3 has 13 amino acids. V was cut by 2 bases and J by 4 bases, with 6 bases left in between. The CDR3 reads CAISEQQNQPQHF. The CDR3 nucleotides are TGTGCCATCAGTGAGCAACAAAATCAGCCCCAGCATTTT.